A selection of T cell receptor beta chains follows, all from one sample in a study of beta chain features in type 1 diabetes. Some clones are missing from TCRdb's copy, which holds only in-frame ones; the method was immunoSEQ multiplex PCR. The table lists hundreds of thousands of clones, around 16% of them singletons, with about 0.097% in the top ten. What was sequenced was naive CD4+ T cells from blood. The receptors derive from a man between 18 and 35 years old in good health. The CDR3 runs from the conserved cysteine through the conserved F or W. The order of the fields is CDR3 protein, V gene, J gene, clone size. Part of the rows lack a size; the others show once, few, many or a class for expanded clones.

cdr3_aa: CASSLGSDTGYTF; v_call: TRBV5-1; j_call: TRBJ1-2; clone_size: .
cdr3_aa: CASSQERDEKLFF; v_call: TRBV4-2; j_call: TRBJ1-4; clone_size: few
cdr3_aa: CASSRTSGYEQYF; v_call: TRBV6-5; j_call: TRBJ2-7; clone_size: .
cdr3_aa: CASSDLEYWQGGSETQYF; v_call: TRBV25-1; j_call: TRBJ2-5; clone_size: few
cdr3_aa: CASSVDGNTEAFF; v_call: TRBV2; j_call: TRBJ1-1; clone_size: few
cdr3_aa: CASSVVGTSYEQYF; v_call: TRBV9; j_call: TRBJ2-7; clone_size: .
cdr3_aa: CAISKGTSGPQETQYF; v_call: TRBV10-3; j_call: TRBJ2-5; clone_size: few
cdr3_aa: CASSQGLAGPKGETQYF; v_call: TRBV4-3; j_call: TRBJ2-5; clone_size: few
cdr3_aa: CASGTEGNSNQPQHF; v_call: TRBV4-1; j_call: TRBJ1-5; clone_size: .
cdr3_aa: CASSQGLSGAQYF; v_call: TRBV4-2; j_call: TRBJ2-5; clone_size: .
cdr3_aa: CASSPRPLETQYF; v_call: TRBV9; j_call: TRBJ2-5; clone_size: .
cdr3_aa: CASMKGISDTQYF; v_call: TRBV5-1; j_call: TRBJ2-3; clone_size: .
cdr3_aa: CASSLTGSYGYTF; v_call: TRBV4-1; j_call: TRBJ1-2; clone_size: once
cdr3_aa: CASSPRGIGYTF; v_call: TRBV5-1; j_call: TRBJ1-2; clone_size: .
cdr3_aa: CASTTPVRGAEEQYF; v_call: TRBV7-9; j_call: TRBJ2-7; clone_size: few
cdr3_aa: CASSGYLWGTEAFF; v_call: TRBV25-1; j_call: TRBJ1-1; clone_size: few
cdr3_aa: CASRRGTANYGYTF; v_call: TRBV5-4; j_call: TRBJ1-2; clone_size: .
cdr3_aa: CATSRWDRKSYGYTF; v_call: TRBV15; j_call: TRBJ1-2; clone_size: few
cdr3_aa: CASSPWGGNTEAFF; v_call: TRBV7-3; j_call: TRBJ1-1; clone_size: few
cdr3_aa: CASGLVVTGHTGELFF; v_call: TRBV12-5; j_call: TRBJ2-2; clone_size: .
cdr3_aa: CARKATGYEQYF; v_call: TRBV19; j_call: TRBJ2-7; clone_size: .
cdr3_aa: CASSLWGPLHDLNEQFF; v_call: TRBV5-1; j_call: TRBJ2-1; clone_size: .
cdr3_aa: CASSSSSTVIKNIQYF; v_call: TRBV7-2; j_call: TRBJ2-4; clone_size: .
cdr3_aa: CASSLDRGQGYTF; v_call: TRBV7-9; j_call: TRBJ1-2; clone_size: .
cdr3_aa: CASSLRVANTGELFF; v_call: TRBV5-4; j_call: TRBJ2-2; clone_size: .
cdr3_aa: CASSLVRAGSYEQYF; v_call: TRBV7-9; j_call: TRBJ2-7; clone_size: .
cdr3_aa: CASSGERATNEKLFF; v_call: TRBV4-2; j_call: TRBJ1-4; clone_size: few
cdr3_aa: CASSLDRRGLPYNEQFF; v_call: TRBV28; j_call: TRBJ2-1; clone_size: .
cdr3_aa: CASSLSGNQPQHF; v_call: TRBV7-2; j_call: TRBJ1-5; clone_size: few
cdr3_aa: CASSLRLAGGNNEQFF; v_call: TRBV5-1; j_call: TRBJ2-1; clone_size: .
cdr3_aa: CASSPFGGSTEAFF; v_call: TRBV5-1; j_call: TRBJ1-1; clone_size: .
cdr3_aa: CAIRAQGAYEQYF; v_call: TRBV10-3; j_call: TRBJ2-7; clone_size: .
cdr3_aa: CASSGGGYYEQYF; v_call: TRBV25-1; j_call: TRBJ2-7; clone_size: .
cdr3_aa: CASSLEFWVGYGYTF; v_call: TRBV7-2; j_call: TRBJ1-2; clone_size: .
cdr3_aa: CASSSYTGELFF; v_call: TRBV7-2; j_call: TRBJ2-2; clone_size: .
cdr3_aa: CASSRKLMTGYITEAFF; v_call: TRBV14; j_call: TRBJ1-1; clone_size: .
cdr3_aa: CASSRTLTRGDHMTKLFF; v_call: TRBV9; j_call: TRBJ1-4; clone_size: few
cdr3_aa: CAWSRTAGNTIYF; v_call: TRBV30; j_call: TRBJ1-3; clone_size: .
cdr3_aa: CASSQVAAQGHTDTQYF; v_call: TRBV4-3; j_call: TRBJ2-3; clone_size: few
cdr3_aa: CASSQDAGTWGLAGATDTQYF; v_call: TRBV4-3; j_call: TRBJ2-3; clone_size: few
cdr3_aa: CASSELAGVQETQYF; v_call: TRBV7-2; j_call: TRBJ2-5; clone_size: .
cdr3_aa: CASRRTAQYTGELFF; v_call: TRBV2; j_call: TRBJ2-2; clone_size: .
cdr3_aa: CASSDWDRIYEQYF; v_call: TRBV25-1; j_call: TRBJ2-7; clone_size: few
cdr3_aa: CASSLVQRPDTDTQYF; v_call: TRBV5-4; j_call: TRBJ2-3; clone_size: .
cdr3_aa: CASSRTDTQYF; v_call: TRBV28; j_call: TRBJ2-3; clone_size: many
cdr3_aa: CASSTGGNQPQHF; v_call: TRBV19; j_call: TRBJ1-5; clone_size: .
cdr3_aa: CAWSVQKNQPQHF; v_call: TRBV30; j_call: TRBJ1-5; clone_size: .
cdr3_aa: CASSLFQGMYEQYF; v_call: TRBV28; j_call: TRBJ2-7; clone_size: .
cdr3_aa: CASSVGDGSSYEQYF; v_call: TRBV9; j_call: TRBJ2-7; clone_size: few
cdr3_aa: CASSLAREYYEQYF; v_call: TRBV11-2; j_call: TRBJ2-7; clone_size: once
cdr3_aa: CASSQVMRQGYGNTIYF; v_call: TRBV4-3; j_call: TRBJ1-3; clone_size: .
cdr3_aa: CASSTRDRGAYEQYF; v_call: TRBV9; j_call: TRBJ2-7; clone_size: .